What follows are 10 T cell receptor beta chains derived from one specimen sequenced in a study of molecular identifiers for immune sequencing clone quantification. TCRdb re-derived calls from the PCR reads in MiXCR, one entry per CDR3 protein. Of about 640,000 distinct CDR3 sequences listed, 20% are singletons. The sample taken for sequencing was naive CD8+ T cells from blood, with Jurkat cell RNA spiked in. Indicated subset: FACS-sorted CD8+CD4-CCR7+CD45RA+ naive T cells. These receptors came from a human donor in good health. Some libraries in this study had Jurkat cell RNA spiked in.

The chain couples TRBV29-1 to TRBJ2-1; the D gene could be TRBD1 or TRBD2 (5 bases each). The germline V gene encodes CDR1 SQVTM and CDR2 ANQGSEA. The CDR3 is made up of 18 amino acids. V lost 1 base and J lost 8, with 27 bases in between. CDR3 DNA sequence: TGCAGCGTTGAAGGTTACGGGACCGAAACCTTACTGATCGATGAGCAGTTCTTC. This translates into CSVEGYGTETLLIDEQFF.

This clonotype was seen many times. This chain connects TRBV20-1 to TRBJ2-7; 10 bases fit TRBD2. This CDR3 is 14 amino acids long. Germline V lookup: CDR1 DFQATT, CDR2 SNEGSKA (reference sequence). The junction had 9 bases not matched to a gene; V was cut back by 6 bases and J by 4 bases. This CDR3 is CSALTSGASYEQYF. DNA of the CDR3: TGCAGTGCACTCACTAGCGGGGCGAGTTACGAGCAGTACTTC.

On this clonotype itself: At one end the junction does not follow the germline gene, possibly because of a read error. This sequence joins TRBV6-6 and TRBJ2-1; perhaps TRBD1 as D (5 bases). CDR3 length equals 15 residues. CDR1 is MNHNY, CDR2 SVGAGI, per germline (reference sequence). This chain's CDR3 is CASSYDSKSYTEQFF. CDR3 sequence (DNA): TGTGCCAGCAGTTACGACAGTAAATCCTACACTGAGCAGTTCTTC.

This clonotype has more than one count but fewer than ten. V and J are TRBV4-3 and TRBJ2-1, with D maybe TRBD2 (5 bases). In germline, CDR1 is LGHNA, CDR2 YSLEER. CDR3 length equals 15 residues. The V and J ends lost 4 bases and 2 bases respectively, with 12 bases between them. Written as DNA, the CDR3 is TGCGCCAGCAGCCCGCGAGGGCCACCCTACAATGAGCAGTTCTTC. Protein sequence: CASSPRGPPYNEQFF.

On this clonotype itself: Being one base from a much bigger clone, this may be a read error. The CDR3 nucleotides read TGTGCCAGCAGCCTACGGCCAGGGGGCTCGGTCTATGGCTACGCCTTC. Amino acids: CASSLRPGGSVYGYAF. This sequence joins TRBV11-2 and TRBJ1-2, with TRBD1 identical over 8 bases. This CDR3 comprises 16 residues. Germline V gene lookup returns CDR1 SGHAT and CDR2 FQNNGV.

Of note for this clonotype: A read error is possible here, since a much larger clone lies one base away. The CDR3 spells CASSTGQLRNIQYF. The CDR3 nucleotides read TGCGCCAGCAGCACGGGACAGCTAAGAAACATTCAGTACTTC. The chain is built from TRBV5-1 and TRBJ2-4, with TRBD1 matching over 7 bases. The CDR3 runs to 14 residues. The germline gives CDR1 SGHRS, CDR2 YFSETQ. V lost 4 bases and J lost 6; bases outside the gene matches: 7.

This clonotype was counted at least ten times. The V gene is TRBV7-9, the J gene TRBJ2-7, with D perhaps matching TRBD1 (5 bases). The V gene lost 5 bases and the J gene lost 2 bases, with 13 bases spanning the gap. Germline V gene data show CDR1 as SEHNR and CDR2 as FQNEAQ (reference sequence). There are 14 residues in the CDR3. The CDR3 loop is CASSPPDRPYEQYF. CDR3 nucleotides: TGTGCCAGCAGCCCGCCCGACAGACCCTACGAGCAGTACTTC. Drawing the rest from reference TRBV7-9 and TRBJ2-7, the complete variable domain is DTGVSQNPRHKITKRGQNVTFRCDPISEHNRLYWYRQTLGQGPEFLTYFQNEAQLEKSRLLSDRFSAERPKGSFSTLEIQRTEQGDSAMYLCASSPPDRPYEQYFGPGTRLTVT.

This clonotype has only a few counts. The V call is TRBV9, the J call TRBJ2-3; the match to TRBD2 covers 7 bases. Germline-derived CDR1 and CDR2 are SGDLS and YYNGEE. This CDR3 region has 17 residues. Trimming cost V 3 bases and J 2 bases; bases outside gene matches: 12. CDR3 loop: CASSAPSLSGPTDTQYF. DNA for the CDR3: TGTGCCAGCAGCGCCCCATCACTTAGCGGGCCCACAGATACGCAGTATTTT.

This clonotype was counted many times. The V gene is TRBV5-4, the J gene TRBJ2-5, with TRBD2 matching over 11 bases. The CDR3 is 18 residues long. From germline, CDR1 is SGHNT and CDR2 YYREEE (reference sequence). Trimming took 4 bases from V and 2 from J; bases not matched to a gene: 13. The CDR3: CASSPEWLAGGVQETQYF. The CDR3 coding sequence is TGTGCCAGCAGCCCGGAGTGGCTAGCGGGAGGCGTGCAAGAGACCCAGTACTTC.

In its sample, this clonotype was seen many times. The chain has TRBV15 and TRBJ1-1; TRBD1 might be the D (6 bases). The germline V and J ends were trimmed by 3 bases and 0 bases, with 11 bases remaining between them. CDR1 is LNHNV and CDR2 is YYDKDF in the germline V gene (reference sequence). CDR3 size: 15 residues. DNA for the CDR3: TGTGCCACCAGCAGCGAACAGGGCCTGAACACTGAAGCTTTCTTT. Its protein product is CATSSEQGLNTEAFF.